This is a list of T cell receptor beta chains from one sample in a study of blood T cell repertoires in COVID-19. The method was immunoSEQ multiplex PCR; TCRdb's version includes in-frame clones alone and lacks a portion of them. The data hold under 150,000 clones, with around 88% observed a single time. Specimen: PBMCs or T cells enriched from blood (not recorded which). The receptors shown here come from a woman between 45 and 60 years old who had recovered from COVID-19. The CDR3 runs from the conserved cysteine through the conserved F or W. The D gene is left open where the match is weak. Clone size is not always given. Where it is, it says once, few, many or a class for expanded clones.

j_gene: TRBJ1-6; d_gene: .; v_gene: TRBV3-1/TRBV3-2; len: 16; abundance: .; CDR3nt: TGTGCCAGCAGCCTGATCCGGGACACTTATAATTCACCCCTCCACTTT; CDR3aa: CASSLIRDTYNSPLHF
j_gene: TRBJ1-1; d_gene: .; v_gene: TRBV19; len: 13; abundance: .; CDR3nt: TGTGCCAGTAGGTTTACAGTGAACGCTGAAGCTTTCTTT; CDR3aa: CASRFTVNAEAFF
j_gene: TRBJ1-2; d_gene: .; v_gene: TRBV7-6; len: 13; abundance: .; CDR3nt: TGTGCCAGCAGCTTATTGACAGGTTATGGCTACACCTTC; CDR3aa: CASSLLTGYGYTF
j_gene: TRBJ1-2; d_gene: .; v_gene: TRBV5-4; len: 13; abundance: .; CDR3nt: TGTGCCAGCAGCTTGCGGGGAGGCTATGGCTACACCTTC; CDR3aa: CASSLRGGYGYTF
j_gene: TRBJ1-2; d_gene: TRBD1; v_gene: TRBV19; len: 15; abundance: .; CDR3nt: TGTGCCAGTAGTACCCGGGACAGGAGATACTATGGCTACACCTTC; CDR3aa: CASSTRDRRYYGYTF
j_gene: TRBJ1-1; d_gene: .; v_gene: TRBV5-1; len: 13; abundance: .; CDR3nt: TGCGCCAGCAGCCCGGACAAGAACACTGAAGCTTTCTTT; CDR3aa: CASSPDKNTEAFF
j_gene: TRBJ1-6; d_gene: .; v_gene: TRBV12-5; len: 14; abundance: .; CDR3nt: TGTGCTAGTGGTTTGTTGGGGGGAAGGTCACCCCTCCACTTT; CDR3aa: CASGLLGGRSPLHF
j_gene: TRBJ1-2; d_gene: .; v_gene: TRBV3-1/TRBV3-2; len: 12; abundance: .; CDR3nt: TGTGCCAGCAGCCAAGACGGGTATGGCTACACCTTC; CDR3aa: CASSQDGYGYTF
j_gene: TRBJ1-6; d_gene: .; v_gene: TRBV30; len: 14; abundance: .; CDR3nt: TGTGCCTGGAGTGGGTACAGGGAGAATTCACCCCTCCACTTT; CDR3aa: CAWSGYRENSPLHF
j_gene: TRBJ1-1; d_gene: .; v_gene: TRBV11-2; len: 15; abundance: .; CDR3nt: TGTGCCAGCAGCTTAGATAGGAGGGTTACATATGAAGCTTTCTTT; CDR3aa: CASSLDRRVTYEAFF
j_gene: TRBJ2-7; d_gene: TRBD1; v_gene: TRBV5-6; len: 17; abundance: .; CDR3nt: TGTGCCAGCAGCTCAACACCGGGACAGGGGGCAAGGGCCGAGCAGTACTTC; CDR3aa: CASSSTPGQGARAEQYF
j_gene: TRBJ2-5; d_gene: TRBD2; v_gene: TRBV19; len: 16; abundance: .; CDR3nt: TGTGCCAGTAGTATAGAGGCGCGGGGGTACCAAGAGACCCAGTACTTC; CDR3aa: CASSIEARGYQETQYF
j_gene: TRBJ1-1; d_gene: .; v_gene: TRBV7-3; len: 14; abundance: .; CDR3nt: TGTGCCAGCAGCTTATTCGGGGGTAACACTGAAGCTTTCTTT; CDR3aa: CASSLFGGNTEAFF
j_gene: TRBJ1-2; d_gene: TRBD1; v_gene: TRBV29-1; len: 13; abundance: .; CDR3nt: TGCAGCGGATCGGGACAGGGCGACTATGGCTACACCTTC; CDR3aa: CSGSGQGDYGYTF
j_gene: TRBJ1-2; d_gene: .; v_gene: TRBV2; len: 13; abundance: .; CDR3nt: TGTGCCACTACAGGTTCACCCGCGGGAGGCTACACCTTC; CDR3aa: CATTGSPAGGYTF
j_gene: TRBJ1-2; d_gene: TRBD1; v_gene: TRBV5-1; len: 13; abundance: once; CDR3nt: TGCGCCAGCAGCGGGGGACAGGGTGCTGGCTACACCTTC; CDR3aa: CASSGGQGAGYTF
j_gene: TRBJ1-4; d_gene: .; v_gene: TRBV21-1; len: 14; abundance: .; CDR3nt: TGTGCCAGCATCGGGACAGGGTCGGATGAAAAACTGTTTTTT; CDR3aa: CASIGTGSDEKLFF
j_gene: TRBJ1-5; d_gene: TRBD1; v_gene: TRBV19; len: 15; abundance: .; CDR3nt: TGTGCCAGTAGTATATTACAGGGGGTGAACCAGCCCCAGCATTTT; CDR3aa: CASSILQGVNQPQHF
j_gene: TRBJ2-5; d_gene: .; v_gene: TRBV19; len: 14; abundance: once; CDR3nt: TGTGCCAGTCGAACCGGGACGGGGACTTTGACCCAGTACTTC; CDR3aa: CASRTGTGTLTQYF
j_gene: TRBJ1-1; d_gene: TRBD1; v_gene: TRBV7-9; len: 14; abundance: .; CDR3nt: TGTGCCAGCAGCAGAGCCGGACAGGGGTGGGAAGCTTTCTTT; CDR3aa: CASSRAGQGWEAFF
j_gene: TRBJ2-1; d_gene: .; v_gene: TRBV15; len: 11; abundance: .; CDR3nt: TGTGCCACCAGCACCCGCGATGAGCAGTTCTTC; CDR3aa: CATSTRDEQFF
j_gene: TRBJ2-2; d_gene: .; v_gene: TRBV21-1; len: 16; abundance: .; CDR3nt: TGTGCCAGCAGGGGACAGGACCCCCCGAACACCGGGGAGCTGTTTTTT; CDR3aa: CASRGQDPPNTGELFF
j_gene: TRBJ2-7; d_gene: TRBD1; v_gene: TRBV7-9; len: 17; abundance: .; CDR3nt: TGTGCCAGCAGCTTCGGGACAGGGAGCAAGGACTCCTACGAGCAGTACTTC; CDR3aa: CASSFGTGSKDSYEQYF
j_gene: TRBJ1-2; d_gene: .; v_gene: TRBV5-1; len: 15; abundance: .; CDR3nt: TGCGCCAGCAGCTTAAATGACGGAGGGAACTATGGCTACACCTTC; CDR3aa: CASSLNDGGNYGYTF
j_gene: TRBJ1-6; d_gene: .; v_gene: TRBV4-2; len: 16; abundance: .; CDR3nt: TGTGCCAGCAGCCAAGAAGGGGTCTCCTATAATTCACCCCTCCACTTT; CDR3aa: CASSQEGVSYNSPLHF
j_gene: TRBJ2-5; d_gene: .; v_gene: TRBV21-1; len: 15; abundance: .; CDR3nt: TGTGCCAGCAGCAAATGTTGGGGGGAGAGGGAGACCCAGTACTTC; CDR3aa: CASSKCWGERETQYF
j_gene: TRBJ2-1; d_gene: TRBD1; v_gene: TRBV6-1; len: 17; abundance: .; CDR3nt: TGTGCCAGCAGTGAAGTCAGGGGGACAGGGGTCCACAATGAGCAGTTCTTC; CDR3aa: CASSEVRGTGVHNEQFF